These 15 T cell receptor beta chains originate from one sample sequenced in a study of post-analysis software for immune sequencing data. The study's findings and limits: In patients, roughly 5 TRBV segments were more frequent than in controls, with TRBV5-6, TRBV5-1 and TRBV20-1 among them.

Libraries were made from TCR beta cDNA, and they carried unique molecular identifiers. TCRdb re-called the PCR reads through MiXCR, storing one row per CDR3 protein. The sample has 650,000 to 850,000 distinct CDR3 sequences, around 42% seen once; the top ten hold roughly 4.4%. These receptors' antigens are unknown. Sequenced sample: blood. The receptors derive from a girl aged 5 to 17 with multiple sclerosis.

The table lists this clonotype with a few counts. V gene TRBV7-9 combines with J gene TRBJ2-5; the D is unclear. The DNA end is more similar to TRBJ2-7, so the J call may be wrong. Germline CDR1 and CDR2: SEHNR and FQNEAQ (reference sequence). There are 13 residues in the CDR3. The CDR3 region is CASSFSLDSEQYF. Here the CDR3 DNA reads TGTGCCAGCAGCTTTTCCCTTGATTCCGAGCAGTACTTC.

The chain carries TRBV14 and TRBJ2-4; D remains unclear. The end of the DNA fits TRBJ2-5 better, so the J call may be wrong. The CDR3 loop spans 14 amino acids. Germline V CDR1 and CDR2: SGHDN, FVKESK. In nucleotides, the CDR3 is TGTGCCAGCAGCCGGCTAGGCACGGCAGAGACCCAGTACTTC. This sequence encodes CASSRLGTAETQYF.

This clonotype was observed a few times. The chain carries TRBV7-2 and TRBJ2-1, with 10 positions matching TRBD2. Germline V gene lookup returns CDR1 SGHTA and CDR2 FQGNSA. This CDR3 spans 16 amino acids. J lost 8 bases, V lost 1 base, and 8 bases had no gene match. CDR3 sequence: CASSLVWPSGRYEQFF. The CDR3 DNA reads as TGTGCCAGCAGCTTAGTATGGCCTAGCGGGAGATATGAGCAGTTCTTC.

The chain joins TRBV3-1 to TRBJ2-1; weak D call: TRBD2 (5 bases). Trimming stripped 0 bases from V and 5 bases from J, with 14 bases between. The CDR3 runs to 16 residues. The germline V gene encodes CDR1 LGHDT and CDR2 YNNKEL (reference sequence). The CDR3 sequence: CASSQDLVSGNNEQFF. The CDR3 DNA follows: TGTGCCAGCAGCCAAGATCTTGTGAGCGGTAACAATGAGCAGTTCTTC.

J is TRBJ2-3 and V is TRBV6-4, with TRBD2 identical over 9 bases. V was clipped by 7 bases and J by 6 bases; unmatched bases: 8. The CDR3 has 14 amino acids. Germline loops: CDR1 MRHNA, CDR2 SNTAGT. CDR3 bases: TGTGCCAGCACTTGGCGGGAGGGCGGGGATACGCAGTATTTT. It is translated as CASTWREGGDTQYF.

The chain recombines TRBV27 with TRBJ2-3; TRBD2 matches at 10 bases. Looked up from germline, CDR1 is MNHEY and CDR2 is SMNVEV (reference sequence). The CDR3 is 16 residues long. V shed 6 bases, J shed 1 base, and the junction held 7 bases outside the gene matches. CDR3: CASSPPGTSGTDTQYF. CDR3 DNA: TGTGCCAGCAGCCCCCCCGGGACTAGCGGCACAGATACGCAGTATTTT.

J is TRBJ2-5 and V is TRBV7-3; the match to TRBD2 covers 14 bases. V shed 5 bases, J shed 2 bases, and the junction held 1 base outside the gene matches. This CDR3 has 15 amino acids. Germline assignment: CDR1 SGHTA and CDR2 FQGTGA. The CDR3 nucleotides are TGTGCCAGCAGCCGGACTAGCGGGGGGCAAGAGACCCAGTACTTC. Translating it yields CASSRTSGGQETQYF.

The rearrangement uses TRBV25-1 and TRBJ1-2; D remains unclear. This CDR3 comprises 14 residues. With 3 bases removed from V and 8 bases from J, the gap between germline ends came to 16 bases. Germline loops: CDR1 MGHDK, CDR2 SYGVNS. The CDR3 region is CASSETLGSDGYTF. The CDR3 region has the DNA TGTGCCAGCAGTGAGACCCTTGGATCCGACGGCTACACCTTC.

V usage is TRBV7-2 and J usage is TRBJ2-5; 7 positions agree with TRBD1. Gene TRBJ2-7 matches the end of the DNA better, so the J call may be wrong. Germline V gene lookup returns CDR1 SGHTA and CDR2 FQGNSA. This CDR3 has 17 residues. CDR3 nucleotide sequence: TGTGCCAGCAGCTTAGGCTACAGGGGCCCATATGGGTACGAGCAGTACTTC. This gives the protein CASSLGYRGPYGYEQYF.

The chain combines TRBV12-3 or TRBV12-4 with TRBJ1-1, with 8 bases that match TRBD1. CDR3 length: 15 residues. With 3 bases clipped from V and 6 bases from J, the junction kept 9 bases outside the gene matches. The chain's CDR3 is CASSLRGQVVSEAFF. CDR3 coding DNA: TGTGCCAGCAGTTTGCGGGGACAGGTGGTCTCTGAAGCTTTCTTT.

The chain has TRBV5-1 and TRBJ1-1; D ambiguous. Trimming took off 4 bases at V and 0 bases at J, with 10 bases between the two ends. The CDR3 contains 14 residues. Per the germline V gene, CDR1 is SGHRS and CDR2 is YFSETQ. CDR3 sequence: CASSIRSMNTEAFF. The CDR3 DNA is TGCGCCAGCAGCATTAGGAGCATGAACACTGAAGCTTTCTTT.

The rearrangement links TRBV3-1 to TRBJ2-7; 10 bases are shared with TRBD1. Germline loops: CDR1 LGHDT, CDR2 YNNKEL (reference sequence). The length of the CDR3 is 15 residues. J lost 4 bases, V lost 4 bases, and 7 bases had no gene match. The CDR3 here is CASSRGTGEGYEQYF. The CDR3, as DNA: TGTGCCAGCAGCCGGGGGACAGGGGAAGGATACGAGCAGTACTTC.

The sample holds a few counts of this clonotype. The CDR3 is CASSSPGQGLDGYTF. The CDR3, as DNA: TGTGCCAGCAGCTCCCCGGGACAGGGGTTGGATGGCTACACCTTC. The V and J genes are TRBV7-9 and TRBJ1-2; TRBD1 matches at 10 bases. Germline V CDR1 and CDR2: SEHNR, FQNEAQ (reference sequence). The V segment lost 4 bases and the J segment 6 bases; nucleotides outside the gene matches: 8. The CDR3 contains 15 residues.

The V and J genes are TRBV12-3 or TRBV12-4 and TRBJ1-2; no reliable D call. The CDR3 spans 15 residues. Deletions cut 6 bases from V and 3 bases from J, with 17 bases between. The DNA of the CDR3 is TGTGCCAGCAGCTCCGGGGTAGCAAGGGACTATGGCTACACCTTC. It translates to CASSSGVARDYGYTF.

The table lists this clonotype with many counts. The gene calls are TRBV11-2 and TRBJ1-4; TRBD1 aligns across 10 bases. CDR1 is SGHAT, CDR2 FQNNGV, per germline. V was clipped by 4 bases and J by 6 bases; unmatched bases: 2. The CDR3 totals 14 residues. The DNA of the CDR3 is TGTGCCAGCAGCTCCGGGACAGGGGATGAAAAACTGTTTTTT. This sequence encodes CASSSGTGDEKLFF. Full variable domain (remainder filled in from reference TRBV11-2 and TRBJ1-4): EAGVAQSPRYKIIEKRQSVAFWCNPISGHATLYWYQQILGQGPKLLIQFQNNGVVDDSQLPKDRFSAERLKGVDSTLKIQPAKLEDSAVYLCASSSGTGDEKLFFGSGTQLSVL.